Each of the 32 T cell receptor beta chains below was sequenced from the same sample in a study of shared clonotypes between healthy human individuals. Generated by immunoSEQ multiplex PCR, the TCRdb table keeps only in-frame clones and is missing some. The sample includes a few million clones, approximately 94% of them seen just once. The sample consisted of naive CD4+ T cells sorted from blood. Subset here: CD45RA+ positively selected. The source is a man aged 18 to 30 in good health.

Remarks on this clone: The same CDR3 can be traced to other DNA sequences in this sample. J is TRBJ1-2 and V is TRBV27, with D perhaps TRBD1 (5 bases). Germline CDR1 is MNHEY and CDR2 is SMNVEV (reference sequence). The length of the CDR3 is 13 residues. V was trimmed by 5 bases and J by 4 bases, leaving 11 bases between them. This CDR3 is CASSPRGSYGYTF. Here the CDR3 DNA reads TGTGCCAGCAGTCCCCGGGGGAGCTATGGCTACACCTTC.

About this clone: At the DNA level, this CDR3 is encoded by other sequences in the same sample as well. The chain recombines TRBV28 with TRBJ1-3; no definite D call. This CDR3 contains 12 residues. The germline V gene encodes CDR1 MDHEN and CDR2 SYDVKM. V was clipped by 8 bases and J by 2 bases, with 7 bases between them. The CDR3 loop is CASGRAGNTIYF. The CDR3 coding sequence is TGTGCCAGCGGAAGGGCTGGAAACACCATATATTTT.

The V gene is TRBV29-1, the J gene TRBJ2-1, with D possibly called TRBD1 or TRBD2 (6 bases each). The germline V and J ends were trimmed by 7 bases and 8 bases, with 18 bases remaining between them. The germline CDR1 and CDR2 sequences are SQVTM and ANQGSEA. This CDR3 is 13 amino acids long. The CDR3 DNA follows: TGCAGCGGTTCGGGACTCCCAGGGGATGAGCAGTTCTTC. Translating it yields CSGSGLPGDEQFF.

The chain is built from TRBV6-1 and TRBJ1-1, with D tentatively TRBD1 (6 bases). This CDR3 is built from 14 residues. V lost 6 bases and J lost 0, with 11 bases in between. Germline-derived CDR1 and CDR2 are MNHNS and SASEGT. CDR3 region: CASRPGQLNTEAFF. The CDR3 coding sequence is TGTGCCAGCAGACCCGGACAGCTGAACACTGAAGCTTTCTTT.

The chain employs TRBV5-1 and TRBJ2-7, with TRBD1 matching over 7 bases. The CDR3 contains 15 residues. Per germline, CDR1 SGHRS and CDR2 YFSETQ. J gave up 2 bases and V 2 bases, and 7 bases lay outside the gene matches. The CDR3 DNA is TGCGCCAGCAGCTTACGTCCGGGACAGACCTACGAGCAGTACTTC. Amino acid sequence: CASSLRPGQTYEQYF.

This clone appeared once. Other DNA sequences from this sample encode an identical CDR3 as well. The chain combines TRBV9 with TRBJ2-1; 11 bases are a match to TRBD2. The CDR3 is 15 residues long. Germline lookup yields CDR1 SGDLS and CDR2 YYNGEE. V shed 2 bases and J 4 bases; nucleotides not matched to a gene: 2. The CDR3 region has the DNA TGTGCCAGCAGCGTCACTAGCGGGGGTTACAATGAGCAGTTCTTC. This sequence encodes CASSVTSGGYNEQFF.

The chain combines TRBV11-2 with TRBJ2-2; 7 bases are shared with TRBD2. The CDR3 runs 19 residues. Trimming cost V 2 bases and J 5 bases; bases outside gene matches: 17. Germline V gives CDR1 SGHAT, CDR2 FQNNGV. The CDR3 nucleotides are TGTGCCAGCAGCTTAAGCTTCCCTAGCGGTACTAGAGTTACCGGGGAGCTGTTTTTT. It translates to CASSLSFPSGTRVTGELFF.

This clone has a single count. Other DNA sequences in this specimen translate into the identical CDR3. This chain connects TRBV28 to TRBJ2-2; D gene uncertain. The CDR3 is made up of 12 amino acids. The ends were cut back, 5 bases at V and 4 bases at J, with 5 bases in the middle. Germline CDR1 is MDHEN and CDR2 is SYDVKM. The CDR3 reads CASSPRTGELFF. The CDR3 coding sequence is TGTGCCAGCAGTCCTCGCACCGGGGAGCTGTTTTTT.

The chain combines TRBV10-3 with TRBJ2-1; 10 positions agree with TRBD2. The V segment lost 10 bases and the J segment 4 bases; nucleotides outside the gene matches: 13. Germline V lookup: CDR1 ENHRY, CDR2 SYGVKD. The CDR3 is 16 residues long. The CDR3 DNA sequence: TGTGCCAATAGCGGGGATAGCGGGGGGCAATACAATGAGCAGTTCTTC. Encoded protein: CANSGDSGGQYNEQFF.

The chain has TRBV6-1 and TRBJ2-3, with D maybe TRBD2 (5 bases). This CDR3 is built from 13 residues. The ends were cut back, 2 bases at V and 11 bases at J, with 14 bases in the middle. Germline V gene sequence: CDR1 MNHNS, CDR2 SASEGT. The DNA of the CDR3 is TGTGCCAGCAGTGAACCGACCCGGGGAGAGCAGTATTTT. Amino acid sequence: CASSEPTRGEQYF.

In this sample, this clone turned up once. V is TRBV19 and J is TRBJ2-5, with D possibly being TRBD2 (5 bases). The germline CDR1 and CDR2 sequences are LNHDA and SQIVND (reference sequence). The CDR3 is 14 residues long. Deletions cut 5 bases from V and 3 bases from J, with 13 bases between. CDR3 DNA: TGTGCCAGTAGTGTATCCGGGAAAAAAGAGACCCAGTACTTC. Its translation is CASSVSGKKETQYF.

This chain uses TRBV5-8 with TRBJ2-1; 8 bases line up with TRBD1. CDR1 is SGHTS and CDR2 is YDEGEE in the germline V gene. The CDR3 runs to 16 residues. Trimming took 4 bases from V and 3 from J; bases not matched to a gene: 9. The CDR3 reads CASSLGQGTVYNEQFF. The CDR3 coding sequence is TGTGCCAGCAGCCTAGGACAGGGAACGGTCTACAATGAGCAGTTCTTC. The full variable domain, its missing parts supplied by reference TRBV5-8 and TRBJ2-1, is EAGVTQSPTHLIKTRGQQATLRCSPISGHTSVYWYQQALGLGLQFLLWYDEGEERNRGNFPPRFSGRQFPNYSSELNVNALELEDSALYLCASSLGQGTVYNEQFFGPGTRLTVL.

This clone has only a few counts. Additional DNA sequences in this sample encode the identical CDR3. The chain is built from TRBV19 and TRBJ1-3; D gene unclear. The CDR3 is 15 residues long. Trimming shortened V by 1 base and J by 0 bases, and 7 bases separated the two germline ends. Germline V gene sequence: CDR1 LNHDA, CDR2 SQIVND (reference sequence). The CDR3 bases are TGTGCCAGTAGTATAGCTCGGAGCTCTGGAAACACCATATATTTT. Its translation: CASSIARSSGNTIYF.

This clone has only one observation. The sample contains more than one DNA sequence encoding this CDR3. The chain is built from TRBV11-2 and TRBJ2-7, with 7 bases that match TRBD1. This CDR3 is built from 14 residues. The V and J ends lost 1 base and 4 bases, in that order; junction bases with no gene match: 4. Germline-derived CDR1 and CDR2 are SGHAT and FQNNGV. This chain's CDR3 is CASSLGTGQYEQYF. In DNA, the CDR3 is TGTGCCAGCAGCTTAGGGACAGGACAATACGAGCAGTACTTC.

This rearrangement joins TRBV28 to TRBJ1-2; possible D gene TRBD1, 5 bases. Germline V CDR1 and CDR2: MDHEN, SYDVKM. The CDR3 extends over 14 amino acids. V gave up 5 bases and J gave up 2 bases, with 12 bases separating them. CDR3 sequence reads: CASSAPGRNYGYTF. DNA for the CDR3: TGTGCCAGCAGTGCCCCGGGACGAAACTATGGCTACACCTTC.

The chain carries TRBV28 and TRBJ2-7, with a weak D call TRBD2 (6 bases). Between the trimmed V and J ends, which lost 4 bases and 0 bases, there was a span of 16 bases. This CDR3 has 16 residues. Germline CDR1 MDHEN, CDR2 SYDVKM. In DNA form, the CDR3 reads TGTGCCAGCAGTTCCCTCTACCGGGGGAACTCCTACGAGCAGTACTTC. It encodes CASSSLYRGNSYEQYF.

As for this clone: Distinct nucleotide sequences in the sample also encode this CDR3. V gene TRBV18 combines with J gene TRBJ2-3; D possibly matches TRBD1 or TRBD2 (5 bases each). V was cut by 2 bases and J by 2 bases, with 8 bases left in between. CDR1 and CDR2 (germline): KGHSH, LQKENI. CDR3 size: 14 residues. The CDR3 reads CASSPGTHTDTQYF. The CDR3 DNA follows: TGTGCCAGCTCACCAGGGACCCACACAGATACGCAGTATTTT.

The J gene is TRBJ2-5, the V gene TRBV5-4, with 7 positions matching TRBD1. Germline V lookup: CDR1 SGHNT, CDR2 YYREEE (reference sequence). V shed 4 bases, J shed 4 bases, and the junction held 7 bases outside the gene matches. This CDR3 comprises 14 residues. In DNA, the CDR3 is TGTGCCAGCAGCCCAAAGACAGGGAGAGAGACCCAGTACTTC. This codes for CASSPKTGRETQYF. The full variable domain, in which reference TRBV5-4 and TRBJ2-5 provide the parts outside the CDR3, is ETGVTQSPTHLIKTRGQQVTLRCSSQSGHNTVSWYQQALGQGPQFIFQYYREEENGRGNFPPRFSGLQFPNYSSELNVNALELDDSALYLCASSPKTGRETQYFGPGTRLLVL.

V and J are TRBV18 and TRBJ2-2; 9 positions agree with TRBD1. Germline values: CDR1 KGHSH, CDR2 LQKENI. This CDR3 region has 16 residues. V was pared by 2 bases and J by 6 bases, with 7 bases of the junction left unmatched. The CDR3 region is CASSPIRTGVPGELFF. The CDR3 nucleotides read TGTGCCAGCTCACCAATAAGGACAGGGGTTCCCGGGGAGCTGTTTTTT.

The gene calls are TRBV28 and TRBJ1-1, with 11 bases matching TRBD1. Germline CDR1 is MDHEN and CDR2 is SYDVKM. The CDR3 runs to 15 residues. J was trimmed by 4 bases and V by 5 bases; bases with no gene match: 6. The CDR3 sequence: CASSPTGTGGTEAFF. The CDR3 nucleotides read TGTGCCAGCAGTCCCACCGGGACAGGGGGCACTGAAGCTTTCTTT.

V gene TRBV6-5 combines with J gene TRBJ1-6; the D is unclear. The CDR3 is 15 amino acids. CDR1 and CDR2 (germline): MNHEY, SVGAGI. V lost 6 bases to trimming and J lost 9 bases, with 18 bases between them. CDR3 amino acids: CASSDLSGPSSPLHF. The CDR3 coding sequence is TGTGCCAGCAGCGACTTGTCTGGGCCATCTTCACCCCTCCACTTT.

V gene TRBV11-2 combines with J gene TRBJ2-7, with 8 nucleotides matching TRBD1. J lost 3 bases, V lost 5 bases, and 6 bases had no gene match. The CDR3 loop spans 14 amino acids. Germline CDR1 SGHAT, CDR2 FQNNGV. CDR3 sequence reads: CASSTGQGHYEQYF. The CDR3 DNA is TGTGCCAGCAGCACAGGACAGGGCCACTACGAGCAGTACTTC.

The chain carries TRBV28 and TRBJ2-1; D unclear. The CDR3 sequence is 14 residues long. Trimming left V 6 bases short and J 4 bases short, with 13 bases between. CDR1 and CDR2 (germline): MDHEN, SYDVKM. CDR3 loop: CASSGLDGYNEQFF. The CDR3 DNA follows: TGTGCCAGCAGCGGATTGGACGGGTACAATGAGCAGTTCTTC.

The J gene is TRBJ1-5, the V gene TRBV19, with TRBD1 matching over 7 bases. The V gene end was trimmed by 1 base and the J gene end by 3 bases; junction bases not matched to a gene: 6. The CDR3 length is 16 residues. Per germline, CDR1 LNHDA and CDR2 SQIVND (reference sequence). CDR3 amino acids: CASSIGSRGYNQPQHF. The CDR3 DNA is TGTGCCAGTAGTATAGGAAGCAGGGGGTACAATCAGCCCCAGCATTTT.

This chain joins TRBV7-2 and TRBJ1-3; D might be TRBD1 (5 bases). The CDR3 consists of 15 residues. Trimming took 5 bases from V and 1 from J, leaving 12 bases between them. Germline CDR1 SGHTA, CDR2 FQGNSA. DNA for the CDR3: TGTGCCAGCAGCGCGGGCCCAGGGTCTGGAAACACCATATATTTT. It codes for CASSAGPGSGNTIYF.

The V gene is TRBV6-5, the J gene TRBJ2-5; 7 bases agree with TRBD2. Germline V gives CDR1 MNHEY, CDR2 SVGAGI. This CDR3 comprises 13 residues. With 6 bases clipped from V and 4 bases from J, the junction kept 5 bases outside the gene matches. In nucleotides, the CDR3 is TGTGCCAGCAGCCTTAGCGGGTTAGAGACCCAGTACTTC. Translation: CASSLSGLETQYF.

This chain connects TRBV4-3 to TRBJ1-3, with TRBD1 matching 8 bases. V gave up 4 bases and J gave up 4 bases; unmatched junction bases: 9. In germline, CDR1 is LGHNA, CDR2 YSLEER. This CDR3 spans 16 amino acids. This CDR3 reads CASSPRETGVGNTIYF. The CDR3 nucleotides read TGCGCCAGCAGCCCCCGGGAGACAGGGGTGGGAAACACCATATATTTT.

The chain links TRBV2 to TRBJ2-7; D remains ambiguous. The CDR3 runs 12 residues. Germline lookup yields CDR1 SNHLY and CDR2 FYNNEI. Trimming removed 7 bases from V and 3 bases from J, with 10 bases in between. CDR3 sequence: CASTVSNYEQYF. The CDR3 DNA reads TGTGCCAGCACGGTATCTAACTACGAGCAGTACTTC.

The chain recombines TRBV10-3 with TRBJ2-5, with D perhaps being TRBD1 or TRBD2 (5 bases each). Germline values: CDR1 ENHRY, CDR2 SYGVKD. CDR3 length equals 14 residues. The V end was cut by 5 bases, the J end by 2 bases, with 12 bases between. For the CDR3, the DNA is TGTGCCATCAGTCCGAGGGGCAGACAAGAGACCCAGTACTTC. It yields the protein CAISPRGRQETQYF.

This clone was seen a single time. This chain links TRBV6-1 with TRBJ1-2; 7 nucleotides line up with TRBD1. The CDR3 runs to 16 residues. The germline V gene has CDR1 MNHNS and CDR2 SASEGT. Unmatched junction bases numbered 10, after V lost 2 bases and J lost 4 bases. CDR3 region: CASSERIGTVLYGYTF. CDR3 coding DNA: TGTGCCAGCAGTGAAAGAATCGGGACAGTCCTCTATGGCTACACCTTC.

J is TRBJ1-1 and V is TRBV29-1; 8 bases line up with TRBD1. The V and J ends lost 4 bases and 6 bases, in that order; junction bases with no gene match: 7. The germline V gene has CDR1 SQVTM and CDR2 ANQGSEA. The CDR3 spans 13 residues. CDR3 residues: CSVAGQGGAEAFF. The CDR3 DNA reads as TGCAGCGTTGCCGGACAGGGAGGCGCTGAAGCTTTCTTT.

The chain employs TRBV18 and TRBJ1-2; TRBD1 is a possible D gene (6 bases). V gave up 6 bases and J gave up 4 bases, with 21 bases separating them. Germline V gene lookup returns CDR1 KGHSH and CDR2 LQKENI. This CDR3 contains 16 residues. The CDR3 DNA is TGTGCCAGCTCCCCGAAATTGAGCACAGGGTCCTATGGCTACACCTTC. Residues: CASSPKLSTGSYGYTF.